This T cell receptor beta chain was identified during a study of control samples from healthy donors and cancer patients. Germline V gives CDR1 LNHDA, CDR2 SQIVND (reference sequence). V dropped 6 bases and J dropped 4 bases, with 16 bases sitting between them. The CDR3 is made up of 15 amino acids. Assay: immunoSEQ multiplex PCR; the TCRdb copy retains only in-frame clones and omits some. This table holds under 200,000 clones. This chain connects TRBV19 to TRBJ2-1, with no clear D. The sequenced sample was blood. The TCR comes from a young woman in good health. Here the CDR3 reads CASSKGSRVYNEQFF. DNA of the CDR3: TGTGCCAGTAGCAAGGGTAGTAGGGTATACAATGAGCAGTTCTTC.